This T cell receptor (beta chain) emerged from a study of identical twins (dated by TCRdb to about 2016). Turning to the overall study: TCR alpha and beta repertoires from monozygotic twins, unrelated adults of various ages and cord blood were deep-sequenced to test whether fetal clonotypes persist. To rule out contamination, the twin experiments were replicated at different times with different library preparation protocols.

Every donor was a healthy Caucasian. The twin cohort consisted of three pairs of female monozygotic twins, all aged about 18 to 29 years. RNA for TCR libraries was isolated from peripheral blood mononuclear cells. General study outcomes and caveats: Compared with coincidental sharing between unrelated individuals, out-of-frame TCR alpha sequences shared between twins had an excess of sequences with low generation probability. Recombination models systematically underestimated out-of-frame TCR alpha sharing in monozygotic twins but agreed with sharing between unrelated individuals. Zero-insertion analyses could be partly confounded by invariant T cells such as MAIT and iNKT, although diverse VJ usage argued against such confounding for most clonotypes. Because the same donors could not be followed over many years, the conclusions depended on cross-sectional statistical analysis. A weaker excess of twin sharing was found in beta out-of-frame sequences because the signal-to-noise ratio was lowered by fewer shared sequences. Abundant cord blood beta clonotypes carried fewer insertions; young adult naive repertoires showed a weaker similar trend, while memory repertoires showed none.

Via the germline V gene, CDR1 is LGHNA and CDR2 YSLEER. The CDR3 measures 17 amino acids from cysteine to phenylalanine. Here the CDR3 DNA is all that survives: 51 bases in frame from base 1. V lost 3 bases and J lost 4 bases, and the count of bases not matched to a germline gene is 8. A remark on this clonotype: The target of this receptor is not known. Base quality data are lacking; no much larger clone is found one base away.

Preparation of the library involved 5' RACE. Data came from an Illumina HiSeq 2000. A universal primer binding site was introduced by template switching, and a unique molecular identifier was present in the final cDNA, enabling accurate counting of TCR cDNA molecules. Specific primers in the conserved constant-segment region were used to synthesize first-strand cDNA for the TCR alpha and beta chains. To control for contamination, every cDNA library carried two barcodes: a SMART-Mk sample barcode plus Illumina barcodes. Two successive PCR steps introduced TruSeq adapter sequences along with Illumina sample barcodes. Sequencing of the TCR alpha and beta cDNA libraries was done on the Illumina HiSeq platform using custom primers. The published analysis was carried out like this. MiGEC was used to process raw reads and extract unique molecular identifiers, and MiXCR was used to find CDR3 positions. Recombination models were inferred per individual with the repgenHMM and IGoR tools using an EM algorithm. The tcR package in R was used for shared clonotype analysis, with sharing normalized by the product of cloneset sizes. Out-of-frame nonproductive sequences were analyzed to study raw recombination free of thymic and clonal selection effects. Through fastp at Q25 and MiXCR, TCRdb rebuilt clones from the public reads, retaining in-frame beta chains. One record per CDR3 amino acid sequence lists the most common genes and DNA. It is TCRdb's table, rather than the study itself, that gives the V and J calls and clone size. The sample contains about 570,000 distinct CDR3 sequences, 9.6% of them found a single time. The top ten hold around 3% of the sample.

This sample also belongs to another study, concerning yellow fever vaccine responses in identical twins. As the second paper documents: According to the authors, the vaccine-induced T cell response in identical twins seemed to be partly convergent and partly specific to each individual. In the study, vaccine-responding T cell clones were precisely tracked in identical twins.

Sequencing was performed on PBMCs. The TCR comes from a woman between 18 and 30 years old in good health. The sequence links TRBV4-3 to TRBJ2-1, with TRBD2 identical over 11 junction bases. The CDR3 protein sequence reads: CASSHPAASGRYNEQFF. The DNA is TGCGCCAGCAGCCACCCCGCGGCTAGCGGGAGGTACAATGAGCAGTTCTTC.